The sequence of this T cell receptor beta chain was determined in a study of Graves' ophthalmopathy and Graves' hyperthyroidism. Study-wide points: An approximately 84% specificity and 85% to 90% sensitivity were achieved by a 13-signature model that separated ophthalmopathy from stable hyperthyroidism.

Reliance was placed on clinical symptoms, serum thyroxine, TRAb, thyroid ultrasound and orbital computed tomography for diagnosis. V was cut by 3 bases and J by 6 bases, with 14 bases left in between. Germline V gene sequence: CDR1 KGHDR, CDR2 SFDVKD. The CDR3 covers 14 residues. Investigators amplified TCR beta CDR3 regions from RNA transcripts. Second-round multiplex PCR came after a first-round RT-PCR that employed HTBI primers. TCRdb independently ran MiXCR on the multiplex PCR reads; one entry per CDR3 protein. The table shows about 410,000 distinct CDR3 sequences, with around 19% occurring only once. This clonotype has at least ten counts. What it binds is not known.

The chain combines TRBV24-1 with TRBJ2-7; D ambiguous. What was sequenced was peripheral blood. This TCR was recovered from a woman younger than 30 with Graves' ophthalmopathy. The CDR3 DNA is TGTGCCACCAGTGATCCTGGACGGGCCGCCGAGCAGTACTTC. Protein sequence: CATSDPGRAAEQYF.